The T cell receptor beta chain described here comes from a study of T cells in Graves' hyperthyroidism and ophthalmopathy. RNA transcripts yielded amplified TCR beta CDR3 regions. HTBI primers were employed in a first-round RT-PCR of the TCR CDR3. TCRdb passed the multiplex PCR reads through MiXCR, listing each CDR3 protein once. The data contain fewer than 650,000 distinct CDR3 sequences, around 43% of them singletons. Study findings and constraints: Clonotypes that were expanded in thyroid above 0.001 mostly appeared in blood too. The model's output predicted ophthalmopathy at a median of roughly 6 months prior to onset.

A word on this clonotype: Its cognate antigen is unknown.

Germline V gene data show CDR1 as SGHAT and CDR2 as FQNNGV. V lost 2 bases and J lost 3, with 14 bases in between. The CDR3 consists of 15 residues. The sequence derives from an adult woman with Graves' disease, either hyperthyroidism or ophthalmopathy (not recorded which). The J gene is TRBJ2-7, the V gene TRBV11-2; perhaps D is TRBD1 or TRBD2 (5 bases each). Material: peripheral blood or thyroid tissue (not recorded which). The CDR3 DNA follows: TGTGCCAGCAGCTTACGCTTCTGGGGGTACTACGAGCAGTACTTC. Translation gives CASSLRFWGYYEQYF.